Listed here are 26 T cell receptor beta chains from one sample, sequenced in a study of long-term antiretroviral therapy in people with HIV. An immunoSEQ assay, version v3.0, was performed at survey level. Sequenced by immunoSEQ multiplex PCR; TCRdb stores in-frame clones only, minus some. This sample has some 22,000 clones, with less than 90% found just once. The sequences come from unsorted PBMCs, collected 0.4 years after starting antiretroviral therapy. Source of these receptors: a man aged 45 to 65 with HIV.

The J gene is TRBJ1-5, the V gene TRBV30; the D is unclear. There are 14 residues in the CDR3. The V end was cut by 3 bases, the J end by 3 bases, with 12 bases between. Germline V gene sequence: CDR1 GTSNPN, CDR2 SVGIG (reference sequence). For the CDR3, the DNA is TGTGCCTGGAGCCTAGGTACTTTCAATCAGCCCCAGCATTTT. This codes for CAWSLGTFNQPQHF.

This clone has only a few counts. This sequence joins TRBV28 and TRBJ1-2; D may be TRBD1 (6 bases). V gave up 11 bases and J gave up 4 bases, with 11 bases separating them. The CDR3 has 11 amino acids. Germline V lookup: CDR1 MDHEN, CDR2 SYDVKM. CDR3 amino acids: CAAADSYGYTF. The CDR3 nucleotides read TGTGCCGCAGCGGACAGCTATGGCTACACCTTC.

The gene calls are TRBV7-2 and TRBJ1-1; 7 nucleotides agree with TRBD1. V lost 6 bases to trimming and J lost 1 base; unmatched junction nucleotides: 5. There are 14 residues in the CDR3. Germline CDR1 is SGHTA and CDR2 is FQGNSA. In nucleotides, the CDR3 is TGTGCCAGCAGTCCTACAGGGGCGAACACTGAAGCTTTCTTT. Translating it yields CASSPTGANTEAFF.

The CDR3 DNA is TGCGCCAGCAGCCAACCCTGGGGACAGGGGCAAGAGACCCAGTACTTC. Its translation: CASSQPWGQGQETQYF. This sequence joins TRBV23-1 and TRBJ2-5; 10 bases fit TRBD1. TRBV23-1 is treated as an ORF (open reading frame) with a function not yet certain. V shed 6 bases, J shed 2 bases, and the junction held 9 bases outside the gene matches. The CDR3 spans 16 residues.

The CDR3 region is CASSPRRQSSYNSPLHF. In nucleotides, the CDR3 is TGTGCCAGCAGCCCCAGGCGACAGAGCTCCTATAATTCACCCCTCCACTTT. The V call is TRBV7-2, the J call TRBJ1-6; D possibly corresponds to TRBD1 (5 bases). The V and J ends lost 5 bases and 0 bases respectively, with 14 bases between them. CDR1 and CDR2 (germline): SGHTA, FQGNSA. The CDR3 is made up of 17 amino acids.

This rearrangement joins TRBV7-3 to TRBJ2-2; TRBD1 matches 12 bases. The CDR3 runs to 17 residues. Per germline, CDR1 SGHTA and CDR2 FQGTGA. V was clipped by 2 bases and J by 5 bases; unmatched bases: 6. The CDR3 DNA is TGTGCCAGCAGCTTATTAGGGACAGGGGGCATGACCGGGGAGCTGTTTTTT. This encodes CASSLLGTGGMTGELFF.

The gene calls are TRBV4-1 and TRBJ1-5; perhaps TRBD1 as D (6 bases). Trimming took off 3 bases at V and 5 bases at J, with 8 bases between the two ends. This CDR3 contains 13 residues. The germline CDR1 and CDR2 sequences are MGHRA and YSYEKL. The CDR3 DNA follows: TGCGCCAGCAGCCACCCAGGGGATCAGCCCCAGCATTTT. It translates to CASSHPGDQPQHF.

This rearrangement joins TRBV7-3 to TRBJ2-2, with D possibly being TRBD1 (5 bases). Trimming removed 3 bases at V and 3 bases at J, with 5 bases between. This CDR3 is 13 amino acids long. CDR1 SGHTA and CDR2 FQGTGA come from the germline V gene. The DNA of the CDR3 is TGTGCCAGCAGCTTCAGGGACACCGGGGAGCTGTTTTTT. It yields the protein CASSFRDTGELFF.

The chain has TRBV5-1 and TRBJ2-5, with 8 bases fitting TRBD1. The CDR3 has 16 amino acids. V dropped 4 bases and J dropped 4; count of bases not matched to a gene: 12. Germline assignment: CDR1 SGHRS and CDR2 YFSETQ. The CDR3 nucleotides are TGCGCCAGCAGCCGAGGATTCCAGGGGGCTCTAGAGACCCAGTACTTC. It codes for CASSRGFQGALETQYF.

V usage is TRBV7-9 and J usage is TRBJ1-1; no reliable D call. The germline gives CDR1 SEHNR, CDR2 FQNEAQ (reference sequence). Trimming removed 9 bases at V and 4 bases at J, with 15 bases between. The CDR3 length is 13 residues. CDR3 in DNA: TGTGCCAGTCACAATGCCGGCGGCACTGAAGCTTTCTTT. Its translation is CASHNAGGTEAFF.

The CDR3 is CATRFPPGLQGSNSQPQHF. As DNA, the CDR3 is TGTGCCACCCGCTTCCCTCCCGGGCTACAGGGCTCTAACTCCCAGCCCCAGCATTTT. J is TRBJ1-5 and V is TRBV27, with D possibly TRBD1 on 6 matching bases. Trimming took off 10 bases at V and 7 bases at J, with 35 bases between the two ends. CDR1 and CDR2 (germline): MNHEY, SMNVEV (reference sequence). The CDR3 extends over 19 amino acids.

Judged by abundance, this clone is medium-sized. V gene TRBV7-6 combines with J gene TRBJ1-6; D is perhaps TRBD1 (5 bases). Germline CDR1 reads SGHVS; CDR2 reads FNYEAQ. This CDR3 is 16 amino acids long. Trimming pared 5 bases from V and 7 bases from J, leaving 18 bases between. This chain's CDR3 is CASSPNVGPNNSPLHF. The CDR3, as DNA: TGTGCCAGCAGCCCCAACGTGGGGCCGAACAATTCACCCCTCCACTTT.

The table lists this clone with a count of one. CDR3 amino acids: CASTRTQDTGELFF. The CDR3 DNA reads as TGTGCCAGCACCCGCACTCAAGACACCGGGGAGCTGTTTTTT. This chain joins TRBV11-3 and TRBJ2-2; D is ambiguous. The CDR3 covers 14 residues. The germline CDR1 and CDR2 sequences are SGHNT and YENEEA. V was pared by 7 bases and J by 3 bases, with 12 bases between.

DNA for the CDR3: TGCGCCAGCAGCTTTGCCTGGAGCGGGGGGACTCTATACGAGCAGTACTTC. Protein product: CASSFAWSGGTLYEQYF. The rearrangement joins TRBV5-1 to TRBJ2-7; TRBD2 agrees at 9 bases. The CDR3 runs 17 residues. Germline values: CDR1 SGHRS, CDR2 YFSETQ. The junction had 13 bases not matched to a gene; V was cut back by 2 bases and J by 4 bases.

The chain joins TRBV6-5 to TRBJ2-1; 13 nucleotides line up with TRBD2. Germline V gene data show CDR1 as MNHEY and CDR2 as SVGAGI. The CDR3 is 15 residues long. With V trimmed by 8 bases and J by 5 bases, 6 bases remained unmatched. The DNA for the CDR3 is TGTGCCAGCCGGTTGGGACTAGCGGGACACAATGAGCAGTTCTTC. It specifies CASRLGLAGHNEQFF.

The CDR3 region is CASSIQGYTYEQYF. The DNA for the CDR3 is TGTGCCAGCAGCATACAGGGGTATACCTACGAGCAGTACTTC. The chain couples TRBV5-6 to TRBJ2-7; 7 positions agree with TRBD1. V trimming: 4 bases; J trimming: 2 bases; junction bases outside the gene matches: 6. This CDR3 has 14 residues. Germline V gene sequence: CDR1 SGHDT, CDR2 YYEEEE. Together with reference TRBV5-6 and TRBJ2-7, the CDR3 gives the full variable domain: DAGVTQSPTHLIKTRGQQVTLRCSPKSGHDTVSWYQQALGQGPQFIFQYYEEEERQRGNFPDRFSGHQFPNYSSELNVNALLLGDSALYLCASSIQGYTYEQYFGPGTRLTVT.

The chain joins TRBV11-2 to TRBJ2-1; the D gene is possibly TRBD2 (7 bases). V gave up 5 bases and J gave up 2 bases, with 16 bases separating them. The germline CDR1 and CDR2 sequences are SGHAT and FQNNGV. The CDR3 spans 16 residues. CDR3 region: CASSPVGGGPYNEQFF. CDR3 sequence (DNA): TGTGCCAGCAGCCCCGTTGGCGGGGGCCCCTACAATGAGCAGTTCTTC.

The gene calls are TRBV16 and TRBJ1-1; D is uncertain. V shed 3 bases and J shed 7 bases, with 6 bases lying between them. Per germline, CDR1 KGHSY and CDR2 FQNENV. CDR3 size: 11 residues. The CDR3 protein is CASSHGREAFF. CDR3 coding DNA: TGTGCCAGCAGCCATGGGCGTGAAGCTTTCTTT. Filled out from reference TRBV16 and TRBJ1-1, the complete variable domain reads GEEVAQTPKHLVRGEGQKAKLYCAPIKGHSYVFWYQQVLKNEFKFLISFQNENVFDETGMPKERFSAKCLPNSPCSLEIQATKLEDSAVYFCASSHGREAFFGQGTRLTVV.

This rearrangement joins TRBV25-1 to TRBJ1-1; the D is unclear. The CDR3 consists of 11 residues. CDR1 and CDR2 from the germline V gene are MGHDK and SYGVNS. V was shortened by 6 bases and J by 3 bases, with 5 bases between the two germline ends. The DNA for the CDR3 is TGTGCCAGCAGACAGTACACTGAAGCTTTCTTT. Amino acid sequence: CASRQYTEAFF.

The J gene is TRBJ2-2, the V gene TRBV27; D unresolved. The V end lost 5 bases, the J end lost 0 bases, and 10 bases lay between the germline ends. The CDR3 loop spans 15 amino acids. Germline loops: CDR1 MNHEY, CDR2 SMNVEV (reference sequence). The CDR3 region is CASSPSPTNTGELFF. Written as DNA, the CDR3 is TGTGCCAGCAGTCCCTCCCCTACGAACACCGGGGAGCTGTTTTTT.

This rearrangement joins TRBV28 to TRBJ1-2; tentative D call: TRBD1 (5 bases). CDR1 is MDHEN, CDR2 SYDVKM, per germline. The CDR3 runs to 14 residues. The V end was cut by 3 bases, the J end by 4 bases, with 12 bases between. The CDR3: CASSLGDPGYGYTF. In nucleotides, the CDR3 is TGTGCCAGCAGTTTGGGGGATCCGGGCTATGGCTACACCTTC.

This clone occurred once. The chain's CDR3 is CASSQEIIYQPQHF. The CDR3 region has the DNA TGCGCCAGCAGCCAAGAGATTATATATCAGCCCCAGCATTTT. This chain joins TRBV4-1 and TRBJ1-5; D remains ambiguous. The CDR3 totals 14 residues. V was trimmed by 0 bases and J by 5 bases, leaving 8 bases between them. Looked up from germline, CDR1 is MGHRA and CDR2 is YSYEKL.

The chain recombines TRBV28 with TRBJ1-4, with 7 bases that match TRBD1. The CDR3 contains 15 residues. After removal of 5 bases from V and 3 bases from J, the junction contained 6 bases not matched to a gene. CDR1 and CDR2 from the germline V gene are MDHEN and SYDVKM. CDR3 region: CASSITGVPNEKLFF. CDR3 bases: TGTGCCAGCAGTATAACAGGGGTGCCTAATGAAAAACTGTTTTTT.

This chain uses TRBV13 with TRBJ1-1, with TRBD1 matching over 9 bases. The CDR3 is 15 amino acids. V lost 5 bases, J lost 4 bases, and 8 bases stayed unmatched. Germline CDR1 and CDR2: PRHDT and FYEKMQ (reference sequence). CDR3 DNA sequence: TGTGCCAGCAGCCTGACCGGGACAGGGCCCACTGAAGCTTTCTTT. Amino acids: CASSLTGTGPTEAFF.

This chain connects TRBV7-9 to TRBJ1-6; D not resolved. V shed 1 base and J shed 7 bases, with 8 bases lying between them. Germline CDR1 reads SEHNR; CDR2 reads FQNEAQ (reference sequence). The CDR3 runs to 14 residues. The CDR3 loop is CASSLETRNSPLHF. CDR3 coding DNA: TGTGCCAGCAGCTTAGAAACGCGCAATTCACCCCTCCACTTT.

CDR3 region: CASRKDRVHGYTF. In nucleotides, the CDR3 is TGTGCCAGCAGGAAAGACAGGGTCCATGGCTACACCTTC. The chain employs TRBV28 and TRBJ1-2; 7 bases fit TRBD1. V shed 6 bases, J shed 6 bases, and the junction held 7 bases outside the gene matches. CDR1 and CDR2 (germline): MDHEN, SYDVKM. This CDR3 has 13 residues.